The following is a TCR beta chain sequence with its context. Its recognized antigen is unknown. No base-level quality is on record; no much larger clone is a single base apart. These data belong to a study of blood T cell repertoires in COVID-19 (TCRdb year 2020). Regarding the study in general: Samples covering the acute and convalescent phases of COVID-19 were provided by collaborators in the United States, Italy and Spain. The prospective study material was composed of cDNA or gDNA derived from T cells, B-cell-depleted T cells, or PBMCs. The dataset comprised deeply sampled blood TCRbeta repertoires from subjects exposed to, actively infected with, or recovered from COVID-19. The repertoires were made available in a free public database intended to serve as a resource for research on the immune response to SARS-CoV-2. Samples came from the ongoing ImmuneRACE study (first 160 participants) plus 1,254 subjects from 6 global collaborators. Sample metadata almost always included a de-identified subject ID, COVID-19 status, age in years and sex. Where available, HLA class I and class II types were taken from metadata supplied by the sample provider and were not determined by assay-based typing. Results and caveats for the whole study, not just this receptor: Clinical and demographic metadata were provided uncurated, with the amount varying by source and participant.

TCRbeta CDR3 regions were amplified from genomic DNA using the immunoSEQ Assay, a bias-controlled multiplex PCR. The original pipeline was this. Nucleated cell counts per sample were estimated from amplification of reference gene primers within the assay. To quantify the absolute abundance of each unique TCRbeta CDR3 rearrangement, sequence reads were collapsed and filtered. For each sample, productive Simpson clonality was calculated as the square root of Simpson's diversity index over productive rearrangements. TCRdb's version of the immuneACCESS table is confined to in-frame rearrangements and falls short of the full clone set. An unresolved V gene accounts for under half of the shortfall where checked; the remainder is of unknown origin. That table supplies the V and J calls and clone size; D and trimming were determined from the DNA. Counted in this sample were 250,000 to 300,000 clones; around 89% of them appeared once. Around 13% of the sample rests with the top ten.

Counted from cysteine to phenylalanine, this CDR3 has 14 amino acids. The only DNA kept is the CDR3, 42 bases in frame from the first base. V has 4 bases trimmed and J has 7 bases trimmed; junction bases matching no gene number 5. The germline V gene (reference sequence) specifies GTSNPN as CDR1 and SVGIG as CDR2. Whole blood was collected in K2EDTA tubes by collaborating institutions according to the institutions' own protocols. For TCRbeta analysis, collaborators shipped samples as frozen whole blood, isolated PBMCs, or DNA extracted from either of those sample types. The chain is encoded by TRBV30 joined to TRBJ1-5; 12 of the junction bases match TRBD1. The sample was peripheral blood. This clonotype was obtained from a woman aged 60 to 75 with acute or convalescent COVID-19. The bases are TGTGCCTGGACCGGGACAGGGGGCGGGCAGCCCCAGCATTTT. The translation is CAWTGTGGGQPQHF.